This is a list of T cell receptor beta chains from one sample in a study of tumor-infiltrating lymphocytes in primary liver carcinoma. TCRdb itself ran the multiplex PCR reads through MiXCR, one entry per CDR3 protein. The table records around 19,000 distinct CDR3 sequences, around three quarters of them present only once. The sample taken for sequencing was liver tumor tissue from sampling region 4. Receptor source: a woman in her twenties or thirties with primary liver carcinoma and hepatitis B virus infection. Each CDR3 is given with its conserved first and last residue.

>NA|TRBV24-1
CATSDACGTVTQHF
>TRBJ1-2|TRBV4-1
CASSQGMQGLYGYTF
>TRBJ2-4|TRBV5-5
CANSLVGVREGSDIQYF
>TRBJ2-1|TRBV12-3/TRBV12-4
CASSSTLLVVEQFF
>TRBJ2-5|TRBV30
CAWKVLGAALGTQYF
>TRBJ2-5|TRBV12-3/TRBV12-4
CASSFLRPGLAGDCETRYF
>TRBJ2-1|TRBV29-1
CGVDHGTNRPQDEQFF
>TRBJ2-1|TRBV24-1
CTTREKDSTYNEQFF
>TRBJ1-1|TRBV11-2
CYSRALDRGRKRWSNTEAFF
>TRBJ2-7|TRBV29-1
CSVEGSSSYEQYF
>TRBJ2-1|TRBV11-3
CASIRLAGEEYEQFF
>TRBJ1-2|TRBV12-3/TRBV12-4
CASSPTVASNYDYTF
>TRBJ1-4|TRBV6-1
CASSPRTGGEKLFF
>TRBJ1-2|TRBV4-3
CASSQDWGRVNGYTF
>TRBJ2-1|TRBV29-1
CSALRGYNGQSF
>TRBJ1-2|TRBV25-1
CASSEAARNYDYTF
>TRBJ2-2|TRBV19
CASSTPQGAWTGELFF
>TRBJ2-1|TRBV12-3/TRBV12-4
CASNKGTLSNEQFF
>TRBJ1-2|TRBV11-2
CASTQGGGGSYTF
>TRBJ2-3|TRBV28
CASSFNSADTQCF
>TRBJ2-5|TRBV10-3
CAISESATREVTQYF
>TRBJ2-1|TRBV10-3
CAISTTATRYEQLF
>TRBJ1-1|TRBV13
CASRTGIANTEVFF
>TRBJ2-5|TRBV29-1
CSATGGMDSAVETLYF
>TRBJ2-3|TRBV6-5
CAGSPRPADTQYF
>TRBJ2-3|TRBV5-4
CASSVDEHPPPTDTQYF
>TRBJ2-3|TRBV28
CASSFDSMRWSTDTQYF
>TRBJ1-6|TRBV5-5
CAGSLDVSNPPLHF
>TRBJ2-2|TRBV19
CASSIWIGELFF
>TRBJ1-6|TRBV4-3
CAGNQESSYNSPLHF
>TRBJ2-3|TRBV5-4
CASSVDGHPPSTDTRYF
>TRBJ2-7|TRBV4-3
CASSLTALSDEQYF
>TRBJ1-2|TRBV4-3
CASSQDWGRVNGRTF
>TRBJ2-7|TRBV4-3
CVSSQALTGGHISYEQYF
>TRBJ2-2|TRBV4-2
CASQVFFGQEPTKNTGELFF
>TRBJ1-2|TRBV6-1
CASSQRFLFLKSNYGYTF
>TRBJ1-1|TRBV29-1
CSVETGSTEALF
>TRBJ2-5|TRBV30
CAWSVLSGREETQYF
>TRBJ2-7|TRBV4-3
CTSDQGTSGSWEQYF
>TRBJ2-1|TRBV10-3
CAISPTATRDVQFF
>TRBJ1-5|TRBV6-6
CASRHGRGYQPQHF
>TRBJ1-1|TRBV11-2
CASSARNRGSKRRTNTEAFF
>TRBJ2-3|TRBV5-1
CANSKAWREYDTQYF